Each of the 12 T cell receptor beta chains below was sequenced from the same sample in a study of T cell responses to AZD1222 COVID-19 vaccine. Assay used: immunoSEQ multiplex PCR; TCRdb lists only in-frame clones, some missing. The sample has 90,000 to 110,000 clones, roughly 90% seen once. The input for sequencing was peripheral blood, taken on day 0 of AZD1222 vaccination. Source of these receptors: an adult in good health.

CDR3 in amino acids: CASSGGGTVNTEAFF. The CDR3, as DNA: TGTGCCAGCAGCGGTGGGGGGACAGTGAACACTGAAGCTTTCTTT. The V call is TRBV5-4, the J call TRBJ1-1; 7 nucleotides match TRBD1. The V gene end was trimmed by 4 bases and the J gene end by 0 bases; junction bases not matched to a gene: 6. Germline V gives CDR1 SGHNT, CDR2 YYREEE (reference sequence). The CDR3 is 15 amino acids.

CDR3: CASSYDSLGGSYEQYF. CDR3 nucleotides: TGTGCCAGCAGTTACGATAGCCTAGGAGGCTCCTACGAGCAGTACTTC. The rearrangement links TRBV6-2 or TRBV6-3 to TRBJ2-7, with D possibly matching TRBD2 (5 bases). The CDR3 is 16 residues long. Germline loops: CDR1 MNHEY, CDR2 SVGEGT. The germline V and J ends were trimmed by 2 bases and 0 bases, with 14 bases remaining between them.

J is TRBJ1-1 and V is TRBV7-9, with D possibly matching TRBD1 (5 bases). Deletions cut 6 bases from V and 5 bases from J, with 25 bases between. This CDR3 contains 17 residues. Germline V gene sequence: CDR1 SEHNR, CDR2 FQNEAQ (reference sequence). DNA of the CDR3: TGTGCCAGCAGGCTTGGGTTCGGCAGGGTAGTAGGAACTGAAGCTTTCTTT. Translated: CASRLGFGRVVGTEAFF.

The V and J genes are TRBV19 and TRBJ2-1; D remains unclear. Trimming took 10 bases from V and 7 from J, leaving 20 bases between them. The CDR3 covers 14 residues. Germline lookup yields CDR1 LNHDA and CDR2 SQIVND (reference sequence). The CDR3 sequence is CATNQPGERNEQFF. As DNA, the CDR3 is TGTGCCACCAATCAACCGGGCGAAAGGAATGAGCAGTTCTTC. The whole variable domain, remainder taken from reference TRBV19 and TRBJ2-1, is DGGITQSPKYLFRKEGQNVTLSCEQNLNHDAMYWYRQDPGQGLRLIYYSQIVNDFQKGDIAEGYSVSREKKESFPLTVTSAQKNPTAFYLCATNQPGERNEQFFGPGTRLTVL.

The chain uses TRBV5-1 and TRBJ1-2; no clear D gene. CDR1 and CDR2 from the germline V gene are SGHRS and YFSETQ. This CDR3 region has 13 residues. Trimming took 0 bases from V and 3 from J, leaving 6 bases between them. The CDR3 protein is CASSLDPDYGYTF. The CDR3 DNA reads TGCGCCAGCAGCTTGGACCCGGACTATGGCTACACCTTC.

In the case of this clone: The same CDR3 can be traced to other DNA sequences in this sample. The rearrangement joins TRBV13 to TRBJ2-3; no clear D gene. V was shortened by 5 bases and J by 1 base, with 10 bases between the two germline ends. The germline V gene encodes CDR1 PRHDT and CDR2 FYEKMQ (reference sequence). CDR3 length: 14 residues. CDR3 sequence reads: CASSLGQGTDTQYF. CDR3 sequence (DNA): TGTGCCAGCAGCCTCGGGCAGGGCACAGATACGCAGTATTTT.

The V and J genes are TRBV7-2 and TRBJ1-1; possible D gene TRBD1, 5 bases. The CDR3 sequence is 15 residues long. The V gene lost 0 bases and the J gene lost 4 bases, with 12 bases spanning the gap. The germline CDR1 and CDR2 sequences are SGHTA and FQGNSA. The DNA of the CDR3 is TGTGCCAGCAGCTTAGCGCGCCGGGGCGGCACTGAAGCTTTCTTT. Translation: CASSLARRGGTEAFF.

This CDR3 is CASSSGGALYEQYF. CDR3 DNA sequence: TGTGCCAGCAGTTCAGGGGGGGCCCTCTACGAGCAGTACTTC. J is TRBJ2-7 and V is TRBV27; D is tentatively TRBD1 or TRBD2 (7 bases each). This CDR3 spans 14 amino acids. Trimming cost V 4 bases and J 3 bases, with 13 bases left between them. The germline V gene encodes CDR1 MNHEY and CDR2 SMNVEV (reference sequence).

The chain is built from TRBV5-1 and TRBJ2-7; 7 nucleotides match TRBD1. The germline gives CDR1 SGHRS, CDR2 YFSETQ. The J segment lost 1 base and the V segment lost 0 bases, leaving 4 bases of the junction unmatched. This CDR3 is 15 amino acids long. The CDR3 sequence: CASSLVQGVSYEQYF. CDR3 nucleotide sequence: TGCGCCAGCAGCTTGGTCCAGGGGGTATCCTACGAGCAGTACTTC.

The chain uses TRBV18 and TRBJ2-1, with TRBD1 identical over 8 bases. The germline V gene has CDR1 KGHSH and CDR2 LQKENI. The V segment lost 1 base and the J segment 12 bases; nucleotides outside the gene matches: 11. The CDR3 extends over 15 amino acids. CDR3 in DNA: TGTGCCAGCTCACCACAACAGGGGGGAGATGTAAGGCAGTTCTTC. It yields the protein CASSPQQGGDVRQFF.

This clone was recorded a few times. The CDR3 DNA sequence: TGTGCCATCAGTGAGTCTCCCAGACAGGGGAAAAATGGCTACACCTTC. The encoded protein is CAISESPRQGKNGYTF. The chain uses TRBV10-3 and TRBJ1-2, with 8 bases identical to TRBD1. This CDR3 has 16 residues. With 0 bases clipped from V and 6 bases from J, the junction kept 9 bases outside the gene matches. CDR1 is ENHRY and CDR2 is SYGVKD in the germline V gene.

The genes are TRBV19 and TRBJ1-1, with D unresolved. Germline CDR1 is LNHDA and CDR2 is SQIVND (reference sequence). Trimming shortened V by 1 base and J by 1 base, and 7 bases separated the two germline ends. This CDR3 has 14 residues. CDR3 sequence (DNA): TGTGCCAGTAGTATAGCGGTAGGGAACACTGAAGCTTTCTTT. It encodes CASSIAVGNTEAFF. The full variable domain, its missing parts supplied by reference TRBV19 and TRBJ1-1, is DGGITQSPKYLFRKEGQNVTLSCEQNLNHDAMYWYRQDPGQGLRLIYYSQIVNDFQKGDIAEGYSVSREKKESFPLTVTSAQKNPTAFYLCASSIAVGNTEAFFGQGTRLTVV.